This T cell receptor beta chain was recovered during a study of blood T cell repertoires in COVID-19 (dated by TCRdb to 2019 to 2021). Context from the whole study: Samples covering the acute and convalescent phases of COVID-19 were provided by collaborators in the United States, Italy and Spain. The material from the prospective study consisted of cDNA or gDNA derived from T cells, B-cell-depleted T cells, or PBMCs. The dataset comprised deeply sampled blood TCRbeta repertoires from subjects exposed to, actively infected with, or recovered from COVID-19. The repertoires were made available in a free public database intended to serve as a resource for research on the immune response to SARS-CoV-2. Samples came from the ongoing ImmuneRACE study (first 160 participants) plus 1,254 subjects from 6 global collaborators. Sample metadata almost always included a de-identified subject ID, COVID-19 status, age in years and sex. Where available, HLA class I and class II types were obtained from metadata supplied by the sample provider rather than from assay-based typing. Overall results and qualifications from the work: The quantity of clinical and demographic metadata differed by source and by participant and was supplied without curation.

TCRbeta CDR3 regions were amplified from genomic DNA by means of the immunoSEQ Assay, a bias-controlled multiplex PCR. The authors' pipeline ran thus. Nucleated cell counts per sample were estimated from amplification of reference gene primers within the assay. Sequence reads were collapsed and filtered to measure the absolute abundance of every unique TCRbeta CDR3 rearrangement. For each sample, productive Simpson clonality was calculated by taking the square root of Simpson's diversity index across productive rearrangements. TCRdb obtained this table from immuneACCESS and retained in-frame rearrangements with V and J assigned. These tables miss some clones; where compared with another copy, unresolved V genes account for less than half of the shortfall, and the remainder is unexplained. That table supplies the V and J calls and clone size; D and trimming were determined from the DNA. This sample gives 90,000 to 150,000 clones in total; about 87% of them show up just once. Of the sample, more than 2% is held by the ten largest clones.

From the cysteine through the phenylalanine, the CDR3 covers 16 amino acids. Only the CDR3 DNA is retained, 48 bases long and in frame from the first base. The germline V gene sets CDR1 to SGDLS and CDR2 to YYNGEE. The V end gives up 4 bases and the J end 1 base, leaving 9 bases in the junction not matched to a gene. The collaborating institutions used their own protocols to collect whole blood in K2EDTA tubes. For TCRbeta analysis, collaborators shipped samples in one of three forms: frozen whole blood, isolated PBMCs, or DNA extracted from either of those sample types. To note about this clone: Its recognized antigen is unknown. No base-level quality is on record; no much larger clone is a single base apart.

The sample was peripheral blood. This sequence originates from a woman in her fifties or sixties with acute or convalescent COVID-19. The chain joins TRBV9 to TRBJ1-2; TRBD1 lines up with 8 middle nucleotides. The DNA reads TGTGCCAGCAGCACACACCGGGACAGGCTTAACTATGGCTACACCTTC. This is translated as CASSTHRDRLNYGYTF.